What follows are 7 T cell receptor beta chains derived from one specimen sequenced in a study of shared clonotypes between healthy human individuals. Generated by immunoSEQ multiplex PCR, the TCRdb table keeps only in-frame clones and is missing some. This sample has over a million clones, with approximately 98.5% found just once. Specimen: naive CD4+ T cells sorted from blood. The subset is: CD45RA+ positively selected. Every receptor here comes from a man aged 25-45 years in good health.

The chain joins TRBV20-1 to TRBJ2-7; D ambiguous. The V gene's germline CDR1 is DFQATT and CDR2 SNEGSKA (reference sequence). The CDR3 runs 11 residues. With 0 bases removed from V and 5 bases from J, the gap between germline ends came to 5 bases. The CDR3 coding sequence is TGCAGTGCTAGAGATAATCACGAGCAGTACTTC. Protein sequence: CSARDNHEQYF.

The chain joins TRBV5-6 to TRBJ2-3; 10 bases agree with TRBD2. The CDR3 has 16 residues. Germline-derived CDR1 and CDR2 are SGHDT and YYEEEE. After removal of 2 bases from V and 2 bases from J, the junction contained 5 bases not matched to a gene. The CDR3 coding sequence is TGTGCCAGCAGCTTAGTAGCGGGAGGAACCACAGATACGCAGTATTTT. Its translation: CASSLVAGGTTDTQYF.

V and J are TRBV7-9 and TRBJ2-7, with a weak D call TRBD2 (5 bases). Trimming took off 3 bases at V and 6 bases at J, with 9 bases between the two ends. CDR1 is SEHNR and CDR2 is FQNEAQ in the germline V gene (reference sequence). The CDR3 extends over 12 amino acids. For the CDR3, the DNA is TGTGCCAGCAGCTTTAAGACTACCGAGCAGTACTTC. It specifies CASSFKTTEQYF.

The V gene is TRBV11-3, the J gene TRBJ2-2; 9 bases match TRBD2. Germline V CDR1 and CDR2: SGHNT, YENEEA. V was pared by 5 bases and J by 5 bases, with 15 bases of the junction left unmatched. CDR3 length: 18 residues. The CDR3 spells CASSPQGGSGSRTGELFF. CDR3 nucleotide sequence: TGTGCCAGCAGCCCTCAGGGGGGTAGCGGGAGCCGAACCGGGGAGCTGTTTTTT.

The chain recombines TRBV28 with TRBJ2-7, with D uncertain. V lost 1 base and J lost 0, with 13 bases in between. The CDR3 has 16 amino acids. Germline V gene lookup returns CDR1 MDHEN and CDR2 SYDVKM. CDR3 coding DNA: TGTGCCAGCAGTTTATTTGGCGCCGCGAGCTCCTACGAGCAGTACTTC. As protein: CASSLFGAASSYEQYF. The variable domain in full, with the rest retrieved from reference TRBV28 and TRBJ2-7, is DVKVTQSSRYLVKRTGEKVFLECVQDMDHENMFWYRQDPGLGLRLIYFSYDVKMKEKGDIPEGYSVSREKKERFSLILESASTNQTSMYLCASSLFGAASSYEQYFGPGTRLTVT.

J is TRBJ2-3 and V is TRBV18, with TRBD2 matching over 10 bases. Germline assignment: CDR1 KGHSH and CDR2 LQKENI. The CDR3 has 19 amino acids. The J segment lost 6 bases and the V segment lost 2 bases, leaving 17 bases of the junction unmatched. As DNA, the CDR3 is TGTGCCAGCTCACCAGTCCCTTGGGGGCTAGCGGGAGTAGGGGATACGCAGTATTTT. This gives the protein CASSPVPWGLAGVGDTQYF.

The J gene is TRBJ2-7, the V gene TRBV5-1; D may be TRBD1 (6 bases). V was clipped by 4 bases and J by 1 base, with 15 bases between them. Germline CDR1 and CDR2: SGHRS and YFSETQ. CDR3 size: 15 residues. The CDR3 nucleotides are TGCGCCAGCAGCGTCCAGATGGGACAATCCTACGAGCAGTACTTC. This codes for CASSVQMGQSYEQYF. The full variable domain, completed using reference TRBV5-1 and TRBJ2-7, is KAGVTQTPRYLIKTRGQQVTLSCSPISGHRSVSWYQQTPGQGLQFLFEYFSETQRNKGNFPGRFSGRQFSNSRSEMNVSTLELGDSALYLCASSVQMGQSYEQYFGPGTRLTVT.